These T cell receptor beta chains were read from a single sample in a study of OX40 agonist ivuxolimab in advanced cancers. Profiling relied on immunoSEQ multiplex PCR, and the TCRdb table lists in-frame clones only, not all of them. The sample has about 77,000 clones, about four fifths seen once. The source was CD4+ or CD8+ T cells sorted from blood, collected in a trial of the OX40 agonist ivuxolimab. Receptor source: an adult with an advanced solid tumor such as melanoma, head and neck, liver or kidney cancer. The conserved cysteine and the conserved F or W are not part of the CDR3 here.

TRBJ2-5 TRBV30 AWSAGQWQTQY
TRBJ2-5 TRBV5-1 ASSLGDREQETQY
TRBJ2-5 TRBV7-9 ASTIGGGAGETQY
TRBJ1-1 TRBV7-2 ASSSTVQGPEAF
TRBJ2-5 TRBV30 AWSTVQETQY
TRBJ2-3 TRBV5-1 ASSRGSRADTQY
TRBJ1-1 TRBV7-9 ASIEGIMNTEAF
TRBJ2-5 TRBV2 ASKGPLGKETQY
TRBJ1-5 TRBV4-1 ASSQAGYHNQPQH
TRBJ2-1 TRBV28 ASSSTGDSYNEQF
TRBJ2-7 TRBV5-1 ASSKAGTEGEQY
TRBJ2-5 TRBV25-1 ASSGEREGETQY
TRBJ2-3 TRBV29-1 SVEEGTDTQY
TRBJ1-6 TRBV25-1 ASSYSGTQPSPLH
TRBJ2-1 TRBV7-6 ASSLTGTSGWNEQF
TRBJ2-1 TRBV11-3 ASSQTSGARNEQF
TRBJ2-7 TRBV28 ASSHYGQGSSYEQY
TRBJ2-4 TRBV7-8 ASSSQFEALRPKNIQY
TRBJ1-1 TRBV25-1 ASSPDRGNTEAF
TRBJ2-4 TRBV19 ASSLLAGGPSNIQY
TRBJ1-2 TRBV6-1 ASTETITNYGYT
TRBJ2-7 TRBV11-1 ASSLWTSGRDEQY
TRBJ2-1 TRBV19 ASKTQGLAGNEQF
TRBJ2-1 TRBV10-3 AIRQGAGYEQF
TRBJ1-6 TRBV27 ASSLIGATYNSPLH
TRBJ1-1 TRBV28 ASSLLPGGGTEAF
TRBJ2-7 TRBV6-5 ASSYKRGGYEQY
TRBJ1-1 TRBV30 AWSGTGGSEAF
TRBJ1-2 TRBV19 ARPVRGGPGYT
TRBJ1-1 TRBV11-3 ASRGTEAF
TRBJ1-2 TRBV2 ASSDRQGRLDGYT
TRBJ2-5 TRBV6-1 ASSETGREAQY
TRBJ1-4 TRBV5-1 ASSLYDKKTEKLF
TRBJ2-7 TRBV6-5 ASSYTRGPYEQY
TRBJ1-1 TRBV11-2 ASSSKPEAF
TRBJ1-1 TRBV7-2 ASSPSSGGWSVAF
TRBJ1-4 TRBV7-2 ASSLASPNEKLF
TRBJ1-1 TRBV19 ASSFDRVAEAF
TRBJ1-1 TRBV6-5 ASSYSRRGGTEAF
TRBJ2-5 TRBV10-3 AISESQETQY
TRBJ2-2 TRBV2 ASKVAVNTGELF
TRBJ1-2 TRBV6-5 ASSSGQGTYGYT
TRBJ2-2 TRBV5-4 ASSSIQLAGGGTGELF
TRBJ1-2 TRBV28 ASSFSDYGYT
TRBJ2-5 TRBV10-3 AISGTEETQY
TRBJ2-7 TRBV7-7 ASSRYGGPQDEQY
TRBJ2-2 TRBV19 ASSIVSNTGELF
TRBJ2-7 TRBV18 ASSRDRDEQY
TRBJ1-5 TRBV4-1 ASRPDAGGNQPQH
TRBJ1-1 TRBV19 ASSGIGTGSPEAF
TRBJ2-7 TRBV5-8 ASSLGGWSYEQY
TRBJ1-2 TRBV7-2 ASSLDPLNPYGYT
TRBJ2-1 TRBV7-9 ASSERSLDNEQF
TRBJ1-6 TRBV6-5 ASSYSQAINSPLH
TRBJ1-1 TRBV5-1 ASSPGGEPYTEAF
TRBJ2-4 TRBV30 AWSLAGGAGIQY
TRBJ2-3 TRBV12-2 ASRLANSGVDTQY
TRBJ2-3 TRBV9 ASSVVAAWDTQY
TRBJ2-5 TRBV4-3 ASSQGTSGDRIGTQY